Listed below are T cell receptor beta chains from one sample, sequenced in a study of T-cell memory formation after mild COVID-19. TCRdb re-derived calls from the 5' RACE reads in MiXCR, one entry per CDR3 protein. The sample has around 110,000 distinct CDR3 sequences, around 12% seen once. The sample was PBMCs or a T cell subset sorted from them (not recorded which). The receptors stem from an adult woman who had mild COVID-19 (a few samples of this study predate the infection). Cell type and time point are not known. The conserved cysteine and the conserved F or W are not part of the CDR3 here. The order of the fields is V gene, CDR3 protein.

TRBV20-1	SARDVNSLLTDTQY
TRBV5-1	ASSFTQGEEQY
TRBV5-1	ASSSWTGRATDTQY
TRBV24-1	ATSDGAGGVDNEQF
TRBV29-1	SVVPVGGEWEQY
TRBV4-3	ASSQDRTARRGQY
TRBV27	ASSLSGLASYEQY
TRBV7-9	ASTGGLLYEQY
TRBV5-1	ASSLVDPNEQF
TRBV29-1	SAGTSGYEQY
TRBV20-1	SARVRGQNTEAF
TRBV6-2/TRBV6-3	ASSYSGNNEQF
TRBV5-1	ASSLTSGSYEQY
TRBV7-6	ASGLAGGLDTQY
TRBV29-1	SVVLQEGTDTQY
TRBV11-2	ASSSGVWDTDTQY
TRBV7-2	ASSLVLAGHTDTQY
TRBV29-1	SVRSNEQF
TRBV6-5	ASSYRGQAPYNEQF
TRBV9	ASSGLAGGGTGELF
TRBV20-1	SARDPERGSYEQY
TRBV5-1	ASSCRNRGYEQY
TRBV28	ASSPRPGQGGYEQY
TRBV6-5	ASSYSGAQGPYEQY
TRBV30	AWSVWGKTNEKLF
TRBV13	ASSSRGYTDTQY
TRBV2	ASSAPQGAAGGAYEQY
TRBV9	ASSVSRDFYNEQF
TRBV20-1	SARGWEMAYNEQF
TRBV4-2	ASSQDRVWGDGYT
TRBV4-2	ASSQDRYEQY
TRBV6-2/TRBV6-3	ASSYKLAGEQY
TRBV19	ASSEGTHTGELF
TRBV5-5	ASSLELAGSTDTQY
TRBV15	ATSREWDFSLEQY
TRBV30	AWSDGQGVEQY
TRBV12-3/TRBV12-4	ASSFAAGTNYGYT
TRBV3-1	ASSPGTSGRGSSYNEQF
TRBV4-1	ASSQERERGSYEQY
TRBV24-1	ATSDSDRGEQY
TRBV6-2/TRBV6-3	ASSVLVTSPEQY
TRBV4-1	ASSLTLAGAADTQY
TRBV24-1	ATSSVYSNQPQH
TRBV5-1	ASSQAGGGTDTQY
TRBV5-5	ASSLAGTGYTGELF
TRBV7-2	ASSISGLPIGGADTQY
TRBV4-1	ASSPGTRVTDTQY
TRBV7-9	ASSSSRTSTNEKLF
TRBV18	ASSPLLAGGYNEQF
TRBV12-3/TRBV12-4	ASRTFWDSGTGELF
TRBV5-1	ASSTTTSETQY
TRBV5-6	ASSLVLAGGPGTQY
TRBV7-9	ASSLGHPNTEAF
TRBV5-1	ASSEGQSANYGYT
TRBV4-1	ASSHPRAGLSTEAF
TRBV9	ASSVDGRESHNEQF
TRBV7-6	ASSQEGRDSEQY